The TCR beta chain described here comes from a study of T cell clusters in autoimmune cytopenias. Regarding the study as a whole: Physiological T cell clusters of healthy donors were apparently absent in primary autoimmune cytopenia patients. Functional roles of the in silico T cell clusters still await experimental validation. TRB repertoire shifts in secondary cytopenia and chronic lymphocytic leukemia mostly reflected lymphoma, not autoimmunity.

The CDR3 is 15 residues long. Per germline, CDR1 MNHEY and CDR2 SVGAGI. TRB was amplified from about 260 ng of peripheral blood genomic DNA per sample. As for this clonotype: No antigen is known for it.

Multiplex touch-down PCR amplified TRB using TRB-A and TRB-B pools in one tube. TCRdb re-called the multiplex PCR reads, yielding one record per CDR3 amino acid sequence without DNA. The listing contains 11,000 or so distinct CDR3 sequences. These records were also assigned to another study, of T cell repertoires in aging, cancer and after chemotherapy. In that study: About 8.8 million TCR reads were in the whole dataset.

Sequenced material: peripheral blood. The chain is built from TRBV6-5 and TRBJ1-2; as DNA is missing, the TRBD1 call by TCRdb cannot be tested. This sequence originates from a human donor in good health. CDR3 in amino acids: CASSLLTAANYGYTF.